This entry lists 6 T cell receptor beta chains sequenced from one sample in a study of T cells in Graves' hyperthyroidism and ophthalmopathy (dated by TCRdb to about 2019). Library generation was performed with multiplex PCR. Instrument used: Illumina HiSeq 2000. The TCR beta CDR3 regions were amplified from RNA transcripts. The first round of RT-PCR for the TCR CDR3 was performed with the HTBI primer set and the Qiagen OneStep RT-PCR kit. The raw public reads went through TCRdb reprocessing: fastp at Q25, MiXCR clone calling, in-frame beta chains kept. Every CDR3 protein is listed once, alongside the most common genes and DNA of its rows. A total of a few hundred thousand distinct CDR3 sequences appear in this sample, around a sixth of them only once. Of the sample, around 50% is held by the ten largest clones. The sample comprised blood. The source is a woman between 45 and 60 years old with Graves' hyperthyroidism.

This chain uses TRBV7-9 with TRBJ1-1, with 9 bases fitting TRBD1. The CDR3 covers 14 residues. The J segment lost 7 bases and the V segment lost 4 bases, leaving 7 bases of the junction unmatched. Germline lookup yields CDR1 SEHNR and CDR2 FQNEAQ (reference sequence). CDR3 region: CASSYLDRGVEAFF. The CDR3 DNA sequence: TGTGCCAGCAGCTACCTCGACAGGGGGGTTGAAGCTTTCTTT.

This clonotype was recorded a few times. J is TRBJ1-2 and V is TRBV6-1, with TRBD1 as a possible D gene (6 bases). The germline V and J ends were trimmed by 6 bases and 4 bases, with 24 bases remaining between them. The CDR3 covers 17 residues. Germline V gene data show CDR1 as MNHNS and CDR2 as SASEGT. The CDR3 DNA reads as TGTGCCAGCAGACTACAGGGACGGGAGGCCTCGGCCTATGGCTACACCTTC. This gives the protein CASRLQGREASAYGYTF.

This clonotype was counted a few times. The CDR3 DNA follows: TGTGCCAGCAGTCCCCCGGGGGGCTGGACAGATACGCAGTATTTT. Residues: CASSPPGGWTDTQYF. The chain joins TRBV28 to TRBJ2-3, with TRBD2 as a possible D gene (7 bases). The V end was cut by 5 bases, the J end by 3 bases, with 15 bases between. CDR1 MDHEN and CDR2 SYDVKM come from the germline V gene. The CDR3 runs 15 residues.

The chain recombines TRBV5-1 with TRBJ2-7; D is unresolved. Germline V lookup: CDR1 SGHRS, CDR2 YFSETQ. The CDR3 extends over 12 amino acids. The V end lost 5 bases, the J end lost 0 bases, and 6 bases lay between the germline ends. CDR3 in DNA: TGCGCCAGCAGGGCCCCCTCCTACGAGCAGTACGTC. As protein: CASRAPSYEQYV.

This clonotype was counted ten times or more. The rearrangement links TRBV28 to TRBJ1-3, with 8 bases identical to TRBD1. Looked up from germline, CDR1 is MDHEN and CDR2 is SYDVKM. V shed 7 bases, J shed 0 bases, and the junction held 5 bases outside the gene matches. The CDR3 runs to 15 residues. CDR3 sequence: CASIRDRSSGNTIYF. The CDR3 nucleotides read TGTGCCAGCATACGGGACAGGAGCTCTGGAAACACCATATATTTT.

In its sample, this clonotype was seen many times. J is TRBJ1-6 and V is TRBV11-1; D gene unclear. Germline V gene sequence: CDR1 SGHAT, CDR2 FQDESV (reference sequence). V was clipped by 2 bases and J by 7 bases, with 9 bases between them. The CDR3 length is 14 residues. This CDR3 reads CASSLRRGNSPLHF. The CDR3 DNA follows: TGTGCCAGCAGCTTACGACGCGGGAATTCACCCCTCCACTTT.